This T cell receptor beta chain appears in the sequencing data of a study of cytomegalovirus exposure and HLA in healthy donors. The V end lost 5 bases, the J end lost 5 bases, and 13 bases lay between the germline ends. The germline V gene encodes CDR1 SGHNT and CDR2 YENEEA. This CDR3 is 13 amino acids long. Primers: 60 Vbeta forward and 13 Jbeta reverse. Profiling relied on immunoSEQ multiplex PCR, and the TCRdb table lists in-frame clones only, not all of them. The sample shows under 200,000 clones, around 68% of them seen only once. The rearrangement joins TRBV11-3 to TRBJ2-7; D unclear. The sequence was obtained from a man aged 40-49 years in good health and CMV-seronegative. The sequencing sample was made of PBMCs. DNA of the CDR3: TGTGCCAGCAGCCGAACAGCCCTCCACGAGCAGTACTTC. It yields the protein CASSRTALHEQYF.